The sequence of this T cell receptor beta chain was determined in a study of tissue T cells after allogeneic stem cell transplantation. Sequenced by immunoSEQ multiplex PCR; TCRdb stores in-frame clones only, minus some. Counted here are fewer than 30,000 clones, less than 85% occurring once; the ten biggest clones make up around 7.2%. CDR3 size: 13 residues. Germline V lookup: CDR1 SGHDT, CDR2 YYEEEE. Trimming removed 0 bases from V and 0 bases from J, with 2 bases in between. The gene calls are TRBV5-6 and TRBJ2-3; no firm D call. Material: tissue from the ileum, obtained at autopsy. The receptor comes from a female donor older than 55 with lung cancer. CDR3 nucleotide sequence: TGTGCCAGCAGCTTGGCCAGCACAGATACGCAGTATTTT. This encodes CASSLASTDTQYF.